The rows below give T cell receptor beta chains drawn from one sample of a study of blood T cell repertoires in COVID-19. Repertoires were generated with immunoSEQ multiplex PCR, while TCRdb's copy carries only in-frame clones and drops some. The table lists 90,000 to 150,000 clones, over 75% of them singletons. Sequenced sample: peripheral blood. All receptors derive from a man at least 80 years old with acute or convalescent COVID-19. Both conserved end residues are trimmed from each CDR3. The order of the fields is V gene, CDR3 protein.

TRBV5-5,ASSQGMAGDGNTIY
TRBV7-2,ASSPSSGQVLDTQY
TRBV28,ASSLRQGDEKLF
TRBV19,ASSIGQGWTGELF
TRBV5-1,ASSPRANEKLF
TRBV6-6,ASSGSGTGGRNEQF
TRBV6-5,ASSYDMTDTQY
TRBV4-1,ASSRNERERAETQY
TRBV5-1,ASSWAPGLGDTDTQY
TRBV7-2,ASSSRQGAGQETQY
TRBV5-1,ASSLVGLAGSTDTQY
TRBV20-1,SGGDPQTQY
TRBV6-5,ATGQLTYEQY
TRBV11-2,ASSFRGGWNYGYT
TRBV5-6,ASSLEGLATEQY
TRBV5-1,ASSSSGVGGNEQF
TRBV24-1,ATSDRGTGPSFAGELF
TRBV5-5,ASSLIIGGGGRTGELF
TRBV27,ASMSGGRSSYNEQF
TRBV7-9,ASSSGTGNYGYT
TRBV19,ASSIGQGARNQPQH
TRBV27,ASSAGYAYEQY
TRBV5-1,ASRTGTSNEKLF
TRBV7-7,ASSSGTSGVGELF
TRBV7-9,ASSSDRSRKNEKLF
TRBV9,ASSPILSSEKLF
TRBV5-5,ASSPGVPAGTGELF
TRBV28,ASSTSGTSPGGQF
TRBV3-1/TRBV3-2,ASRPRQGYEQY
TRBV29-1,SVNKNEKLF
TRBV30,AWSTGTGGEKLF
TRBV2,ASSEDGGGYNEQF
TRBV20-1,SASPRAGGPMADTQY
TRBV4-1,ASSQDMSGRGNTIY
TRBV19,ASKGGTVNYGYT
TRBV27,ASSSAGIYNEQF
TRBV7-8,ASSLGYRGSYNSPLH
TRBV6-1,ASSDRGSYEQY
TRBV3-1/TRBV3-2,ASSQEDRGQPNEKLF
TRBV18,ASSPLGAGVSYEQY
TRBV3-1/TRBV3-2,ASTKRGGSPGELF
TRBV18,ASSPVAGDYNSPLH
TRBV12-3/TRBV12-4,ASSLQGPTEAF
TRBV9,ASSVDSYNEKLF
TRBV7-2,ASTPGSSGRSGEQY
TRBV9,ASSVGQSNQPQH
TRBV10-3,AIRRGLGNDEQY
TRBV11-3,ASSIGGSGVGNEQF
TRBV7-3,ASSPGLTNTEAF
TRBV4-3,ASSQVAGQGYEQY
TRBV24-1,ATSDRTSGSIDTQY
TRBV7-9,ASSLTTYTDTQY
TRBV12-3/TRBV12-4,ASRTGQLYGYT
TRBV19,ASSIDPRGRSLDYGYT
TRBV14,ASTLQGNTEAF
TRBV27,ASSLRGGVSYNEQF
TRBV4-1,ASSQEGDGTGNSGANVLT
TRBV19,ASSMGTALIGTEAF
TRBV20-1,SASGRGLSYEQY
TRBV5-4,ASSSPGAGANTEAF